This paragraph covers one T cell receptor (beta chain) sequence. Its cognate antigen is unknown. This record belongs to a study of T cell responses to AZD1222 COVID-19 vaccine. Whole-study results and caveats: Baseline serology detected seropositivity in only 5 to 7 AZD1222 recipients. Donors were mostly white British, more females; clonal diversity possibly underestimated. Vaccine-associated CD4 TCRs spanned spike, dominant at 160-218 and 743-854. The peak T cell response came first, and repertoires were sampled only after it.

The CDR3 consists of 16 residues. After removal of 4 bases from V and 7 bases from J, the junction contained 12 bases not matched to a gene. Germline values: CDR1 SGHRS, CDR2 YFSETQ. Generated by immunoSEQ multiplex PCR, the TCRdb table keeps only in-frame clones and is missing some. The sample lists over 150,000 clones, 70% to 90% occurring once. This chain connects TRBV5-1 to TRBJ1-4; 8 positions match TRBD1. The sample in question was peripheral blood, obtained on day 0 of MenACWY control vaccination. This clonotype was obtained from an adult in good health. CDR3 sequence (DNA): TGCGCCAGCAGCCCGGGCAGGGGGCGCGGGAGTGAAAAACTGTTTTTT. As protein: CASSPGRGRGSEKLFF.